This entry describes one TCR beta chain. Its antigen is undetermined. The deep-level immunoSEQ assay was used. TCRdb keeps only in-frame clones here, not all; method: immunoSEQ multiplex PCR. The top ten hold more than 1.5% of the sample, which has millions of clones, approximately 94% seen once. The naive CD8 subset, CD45RO-negative cells positively selected for CCR7, excluded terminally differentiated effector memory CD45RA+ cells. This entry belongs to a study of shared clonotypes between healthy human individuals. On the study more broadly: The people who gave samples were two women and a few men aged 18 to 49. Study findings and constraints: Some naive CD4 clonotypes, around 5%, turned up in common across several donors.

The V gene's germline CDR1 is SGHDT and CDR2 YYEEEE. V was pared by 2 bases and J by 3 bases, with 11 bases between. The CDR3 is made up of 14 amino acids. The sequencing input was naive CD8+ T cells from PBMCs. The chain recombines TRBV5-6 with TRBJ1-2; D remains unclear. This receptor was identified in a man aged 18 to 35 in good health. Some clones in this sample may be carry-over from other donors' samples. This CDR3 reads CASSFWGSDYGYTF. The CDR3 DNA sequence: TGTGCCAGCAGCTTTTGGGGTTCGGACTATGGCTACACCTTC. Looking up the rest from reference TRBV5-6 and TRBJ1-2 gives the full variable domain: DAGVTQSPTHLIKTRGQQVTLRCSPKSGHDTVSWYQQALGQGPQFIFQYYEEEERQRGNFPDRFSGHQFPNYSSELNVNALLLGDSALYLCASSFWGSDYGYTFGSGTRLTVV.